These 21 T cell receptor beta chains share one sample of origin, sequenced in a study of neurological immune-mediated disorders. Each CDR3 protein gets one entry after TCRdb re-called the 5' RACE reads with MiXCR. The sample contains some 15,000 distinct CDR3 sequences, about a fifth of which appear only once. Sequences were obtained from PBMCs. The receptors were gathered from a man aged 45-65 years in good health.

By share, this clonotype counts as medium-sized. This chain uses TRBV7-2 with TRBJ2-7; possibly TRBD1 for D (6 bases). This CDR3 has 14 residues. Trimming shortened V by 2 bases and J by 5 bases, and 13 bases separated the two germline ends. The germline CDR1 and CDR2 sequences are SGHTA and FQGNSA. CDR3 sequence reads: CASSLLRTVNEQYF. For the CDR3, the DNA is TGTGCCAGCAGCTTACTCCGGACAGTGAACGAGCAGTACTTC.

The V and J genes are TRBV29-1 and TRBJ1-1; TRBD1 matches at 11 bases. The CDR3 covers 15 residues. CDR1 and CDR2 from the germline V gene are SQVTM and ANQGSEA. The junction had 5 bases not matched to a gene; V was cut back by 3 bases and J by 2 bases. The CDR3 sequence: CSVDGTGGFNTEAFF. CDR3 in DNA: TGCAGCGTTGACGGGACAGGGGGTTTTAACACTGAAGCTTTCTTT.

Comments on this clonotype: Mismatch with germline at one junction end may stem from a read error. The chain recombines TRBV6-1 with TRBJ2-4; either TRBD1 or TRBD2 may fit D (6 bases each). Germline V lookup: CDR1 MNHNS, CDR2 SASEGT. The CDR3 totals 15 residues. The DNA for the CDR3 is TGTGCCAGCAGCGAAGGGGGGATAGCCAAAAACATTCAGTACTTC. Translating gives CASSEGGIAKNIQYF.

In its sample, this clonotype was seen many times. The V and J genes are TRBV7-2 and TRBJ1-2, with 7 positions matching TRBD1. CDR3 length: 13 amino acids. J was trimmed by 4 bases and V by 5 bases; bases with no gene match: 4. Germline values: CDR1 SGHTA, CDR2 FQGNSA. In DNA form, the CDR3 reads TGTGCCAGCAGCCGGGACAGCACCTATGGCTACACCTTC. Residues: CASSRDSTYGYTF.

By sample fraction, this clonotype is medium-sized (0.01 to 0.1%). V and J are TRBV30 and TRBJ1-5, with D possibly being TRBD1 (5 bases). The CDR3 totals 14 residues. Trimming cost V 0 bases and J 11 bases, with 17 bases left between them. CDR1 is GTSNPN, CDR2 SVGIG, per germline (reference sequence). DNA for the CDR3: TGTGCCTGGAGTGTTGGGACTGCTGGGGGGGCCCAGCATTTT. The encoded protein is CAWSVGTAGGAQHF.

This clonotype was counted many times. The rearrangement joins TRBV20-1 to TRBJ2-7; D might be TRBD2 (7 bases). The CDR3 covers 15 residues. V shed 6 bases and J shed 5 bases, with 23 bases lying between them. Germline V lookup: CDR1 DFQATT, CDR2 SNEGSKA (reference sequence). CDR3 protein: CSAPPSGGRSHEQYF. The CDR3 DNA sequence: TGCAGTGCGCCACCTTCGGGGGGCCGTTCCCACGAGCAGTACTTC.

This clonotype has a count of ten or more. This chain links TRBV20-1 with TRBJ2-1; D is undetermined. Germline-derived CDR1 and CDR2 are DFQATT and SNEGSKA (reference sequence). The germline V and J ends were trimmed by 3 bases and 4 bases, with 4 bases remaining between them. CDR3 length: 11 amino acids. The CDR3 sequence is CSASYYNEQFF. The CDR3 bases are TGCAGTGCTAGTTATTACAATGAGCAGTTCTTC.

This clonotype was picked up many times. V usage is TRBV3-1 and J usage is TRBJ2-1; no clear D. This CDR3 is built from 13 residues. CDR1 and CDR2 from the germline V gene are LGHDT and YNNKEL (reference sequence). Trimming removed 4 bases from V and 4 bases from J, with 8 bases in between. In DNA form, the CDR3 reads TGTGCCAGCAGCCTGATAGGGTACAATGAGCAGTTCTTC. Translating it yields CASSLIGYNEQFF.

This clonotype was seen at least ten times. The chain employs TRBV20-1 and TRBJ2-3; D is unresolved. The germline V and J ends were trimmed by 0 bases and 4 bases, with 5 bases remaining between them. Germline V gene data show CDR1 as DFQATT and CDR2 as SNEGSKA (reference sequence). The CDR3 sequence is 12 residues long. The CDR3 DNA sequence: TGCAGTGCTAGAGATAGGGCAGATACGCAGTATTTT. Encoded protein: CSARDRADTQYF.

This clonotype is medium-sized (0.01 to 0.1%). This chain links TRBV7-9 with TRBJ1-2; D may be TRBD1 (5 bases). Per the germline V gene, CDR1 is SEHNR and CDR2 is FQNEAQ (reference sequence). The V and J ends lost 5 bases and 6 bases respectively, with 16 bases between them. This CDR3 is 14 amino acids long. The CDR3 protein is CASSTWDGPDGYTF. In DNA, the CDR3 is TGTGCCAGCAGCACATGGGACGGTCCTGATGGCTACACCTTC.

CDR3 bases: TGTGCCAGCAGCGTAGGAGCGGACCTCTCCTACAATGAGCAGTTCTTC. Translation: CASSVGADLSYNEQFF. The V call is TRBV9, the J call TRBJ2-1; tentative D call: TRBD2 (5 bases). The CDR3 is 16 amino acids. CDR1 and CDR2 (germline): SGDLS, YYNGEE. V was pared by 0 bases and J by 0 bases, with 10 bases between.

This clonotype was recorded at least ten times. The rearrangement uses TRBV7-2 and TRBJ1-5; 7 bases align to TRBD1. Per the germline V gene, CDR1 is SGHTA and CDR2 is FQGNSA. After removal of 3 bases from V and 1 base from J, the junction contained 3 bases not matched to a gene. CDR3 size: 15 residues. In nucleotides, the CDR3 is TGTGCCAGCAGCTTCAGACAGGGAAGCAATCAGCCCCAGCATTTT. This codes for CASSFRQGSNQPQHF. The complete variable domain, with remaining parts taken from reference TRBV7-2 and TRBJ1-5, reads GAGVSQSPSNKVTEKGKDVELRCDPISGHTALYWYRQSLGQGLEFLIYFQGNSAPDKSGLPSDRFSAERTGGSVSTLTIQRTQQEDSAVYLCASSFRQGSNQPQHFGDGTRLSIL.

This clonotype is classed as medium-sized (0.01 to 0.1%). The chain employs TRBV10-3 and TRBJ2-1; 15 bases agree with TRBD2. The V gene's germline CDR1 is ENHRY and CDR2 SYGVKD. CDR3 length: 18 residues. The J segment lost 2 bases and the V segment lost 4 bases, leaving 6 bases of the junction unmatched. The CDR3 DNA reads TGTGCCATCAGTGGAAGGACTAGCGGGAGGGGAACCTACAATGAGCAGTTCTTC. Amino acids: CAISGRTSGRGTYNEQFF.

This clonotype was seen repeatedly, ten times or more. CDR3 loop: CSAKANEQFF. CDR3 sequence (DNA): TGCAGTGCTAAAGCCAATGAGCAGTTCTTC. This chain links TRBV20-1 with TRBJ2-1; D is uncertain. The CDR3 sequence is 10 residues long. With 4 bases removed from V and 6 bases from J, the gap between germline ends came to 4 bases. Germline assignment: CDR1 DFQATT and CDR2 SNEGSKA (reference sequence).

By share of the sample, this clonotype is medium-sized. The junction departs from the called germline gene at one end, perhaps through a read error. The rearrangement uses TRBV7-3 and TRBJ1-4; no reliable D call. The CDR3 spans 8 residues. Germline-derived CDR1 and CDR2 are SGHTA and FQGTGA. The CDR3 bases are TGTGCCAGCAGCTTATGTATTTTT. It translates to CASSLCIF.

This clonotype was found many times. This chain uses TRBV10-3 with TRBJ2-5, with D possibly being TRBD2 (6 bases). This CDR3 region has 16 residues. Trimming took 2 bases from V and 5 from J, leaving 18 bases between them. Germline CDR1 reads ENHRY; CDR2 reads SYGVKD. The CDR3 sequence is CAISEPIAAGAETQYF. The CDR3 DNA is TGTGCCATCAGTGAGCCGATAGCGGCCGGAGCGGAGACCCAGTACTTC.

This clonotype appeared many times. This chain links TRBV5-6 with TRBJ2-3; TRBD2 aligns across 9 bases. Germline V CDR1 and CDR2: SGHDT, YYEEEE. The V gene end was trimmed by 6 bases and the J gene end by 2 bases; junction bases not matched to a gene: 10. The CDR3 is made up of 16 amino acids. The CDR3 DNA reads as TGTGCCAGCATCGACCGCGGGAGGGCCATCACAGATACGCAGTATTTT. Translated, it gives CASIDRGRAITDTQYF.

This clonotype was recorded many times. The rearrangement links TRBV20-1 to TRBJ2-3; D is possibly TRBD2 (6 bases). Germline loops: CDR1 DFQATT, CDR2 SNEGSKA (reference sequence). This CDR3 has 12 amino acids. V was cut by 5 bases and J by 6 bases, with 12 bases left in between. The CDR3 loop is CSAVRRGDTQYF. The CDR3 DNA follows: TGCAGTGCTGTCCGGAGGGGTGATACGCAGTATTTT.

Ten or more counts support this clonotype. V is TRBV12-3 or TRBV12-4 and J is TRBJ2-3; 10 bases are a match to TRBD2. The CDR3 totals 18 residues. After removal of 6 bases from V and 2 bases from J, the junction contained 14 bases not matched to a gene. CDR3 DNA sequence: TGTGCCAGCAGCCCGGGACTAGCGCCTCCTCTATACACAGATACGCAGTATTTT. Translation gives CASSPGLAPPLYTDTQYF.

This clonotype was recorded many times. The chain uses TRBV10-1 and TRBJ2-7, with D possibly matching TRBD1 (6 bases). V was shortened by 8 bases and J by 7 bases, with 15 bases between the two germline ends. Germline CDR1 is WNHNN and CDR2 is SYGVQD (reference sequence). CDR3 length: 12 residues. In DNA form, the CDR3 reads TGCGCCAGCGGGGGCTCCCCGGGGGAGCAGTACTTC. This sequence encodes CASGGSPGEQYF.

This clonotype was seen many times. The chain has TRBV3-1 and TRBJ2-2, with a weak D call TRBD1 (6 bases). The V gene's germline CDR1 is LGHDT and CDR2 YNNKEL (reference sequence). V was trimmed by 6 bases and J by 4 bases, leaving 18 bases between them. The CDR3 spans 16 residues. The CDR3 nucleotides are TGTGCCAGCAGACCCGGGAACAGGGAATTCACCGGGGAGCTGTTTTTT. It yields the protein CASRPGNREFTGELFF.